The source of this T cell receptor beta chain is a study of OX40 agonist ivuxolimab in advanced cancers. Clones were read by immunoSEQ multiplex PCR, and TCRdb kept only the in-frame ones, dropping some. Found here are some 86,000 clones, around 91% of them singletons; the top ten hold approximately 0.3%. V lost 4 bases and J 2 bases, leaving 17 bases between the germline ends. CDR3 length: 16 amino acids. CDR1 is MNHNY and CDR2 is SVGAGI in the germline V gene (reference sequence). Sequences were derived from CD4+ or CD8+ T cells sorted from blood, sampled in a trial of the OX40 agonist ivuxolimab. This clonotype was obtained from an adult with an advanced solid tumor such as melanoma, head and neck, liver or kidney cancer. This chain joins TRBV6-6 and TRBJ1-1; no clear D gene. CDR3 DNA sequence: TGTGCCAGCAGTTTGCCGGGATCTACTCCTAACACTGAAGCTTTCTTT. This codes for CASSLPGSTPNTEAFF.